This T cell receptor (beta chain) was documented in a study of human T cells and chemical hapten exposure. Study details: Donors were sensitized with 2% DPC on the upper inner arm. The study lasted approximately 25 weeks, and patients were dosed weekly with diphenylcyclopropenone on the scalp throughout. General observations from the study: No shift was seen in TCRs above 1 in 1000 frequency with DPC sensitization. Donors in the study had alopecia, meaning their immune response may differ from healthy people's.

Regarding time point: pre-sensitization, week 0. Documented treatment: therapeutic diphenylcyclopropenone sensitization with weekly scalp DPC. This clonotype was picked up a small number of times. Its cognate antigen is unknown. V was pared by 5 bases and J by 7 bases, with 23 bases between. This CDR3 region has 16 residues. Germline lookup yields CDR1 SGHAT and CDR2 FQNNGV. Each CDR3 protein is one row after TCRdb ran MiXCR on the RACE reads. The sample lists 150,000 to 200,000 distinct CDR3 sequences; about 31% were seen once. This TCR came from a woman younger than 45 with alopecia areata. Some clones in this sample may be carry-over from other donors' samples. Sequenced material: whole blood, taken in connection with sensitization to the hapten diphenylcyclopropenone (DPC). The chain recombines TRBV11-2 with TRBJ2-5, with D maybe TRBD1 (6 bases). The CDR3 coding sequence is TGTGCCAGCAGCAGAGCCGGGGACACCCCCGCTTGGACCCAGTACTTC. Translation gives CASSRAGDTPAWTQYF.